These 9 T cell receptor beta chains originate from one sample sequenced in a study of blood T cell repertoires in COVID-19. Method: immunoSEQ multiplex PCR; TCRdb's copy keeps in-frame clones and lacks some. The sample records some 240,000 clones, approximately 85% being singletons. Sequences were obtained from peripheral blood. The source is a woman aged 60 to 75 with active or convalescent COVID-19.

This sequence joins TRBV30 and TRBJ2-3; D gene uncertain. Per the germline V gene, CDR1 is GTSNPN and CDR2 is SVGIG (reference sequence). V dropped 4 bases and J dropped 4 bases, with 9 bases sitting between them. This CDR3 comprises 12 residues. The CDR3 sequence is CAWTLGSDTQYF. The CDR3 region has the DNA TGTGCCTGGACCCTAGGATCAGATACGCAGTATTTT.

The genes are TRBV9 and TRBJ2-5; D possibly corresponds to TRBD1 (6 bases). V lost 3 bases and J lost 5, with 17 bases in between. The CDR3 is 15 amino acids. The V gene's germline CDR1 is SGDLS and CDR2 YYNGEE. CDR3 coding DNA: TGTGCCAGCAGCGAATCCGGGACACTCCGGGAGACCCAGTACTTC. It codes for CASSESGTLRETQYF.

The chain recombines TRBV7-3 with TRBJ1-1; possible D gene TRBD1, 5 bases. With 5 bases removed from V and 1 base from J, the gap between germline ends came to 8 bases. CDR3 size: 13 residues. Germline V lookup: CDR1 SGHTA, CDR2 FQGTGA. DNA of the CDR3: TGTGCCAGCAGCATGGGGGGGAACACTGAAGCTTTCTTT. Its translation: CASSMGGNTEAFF.

This clone came up a few times. V gene TRBV2 combines with J gene TRBJ2-2; 8 nucleotides align to TRBD2. Germline V gives CDR1 SNHLY, CDR2 FYNNEI. The CDR3 contains 14 residues. With 10 bases clipped from V and 2 bases from J, the junction kept 6 bases outside the gene matches. For the CDR3, the DNA is TGTGCCACTAGACTAGCGATTAACACCGGGGAGCTGTTTTTT. Its translation: CATRLAINTGELFF. Based on the CDR3 plus reference TRBV2 and TRBJ2-2, the full variable domain is EPEVTQTPSHQVTQMGQEVILRCVPISNHLYFYWYRQILGQKVEFLVSFYNNEISEKSEIFDDQFSVERPDGSNFTLKIRSTKLEDSAMYFCATRLAINTGELFFGEGSRLTVL.

CDR3 sequence (DNA): TGTGCCAGCTCACCTACCGCAGGGGGTGACTACGAGCAGTACTTC. It yields the protein CASSPTAGGDYEQYF. The rearrangement links TRBV18 to TRBJ2-7; 7 positions agree with TRBD1. The V and J ends lost 3 bases and 3 bases, in that order; junction bases with no gene match: 8. Per the germline V gene, CDR1 is KGHSH and CDR2 is LQKENI. The CDR3 runs to 15 residues.

This sequence joins TRBV27 and TRBJ1-6; TRBD1 matches 7 bases. Germline loops: CDR1 MNHEY, CDR2 SMNVEV (reference sequence). J gave up 7 bases and V 4 bases, and 4 bases lay outside the gene matches. The CDR3 contains 14 residues. The CDR3, as DNA: TGTGCCAGCAGTTCCGGGACAGAAAATTCACCCCTCCACTTT. As protein: CASSSGTENSPLHF.

The gene calls are TRBV5-1 and TRBJ1-4, with 10 bases lining up with TRBD1. Germline CDR1 reads SGHRS; CDR2 reads YFSETQ. J lost 6 bases, V lost 5 bases, and 7 bases had no gene match. This CDR3 has 15 residues. CDR3 sequence reads: CASSLRGQGYEKLFF. As DNA, the CDR3 is TGCGCCAGCAGTTTGAGGGGACAGGGGTATGAAAAACTGTTTTTT.

The chain carries TRBV4-1 and TRBJ2-3, with TRBD2 identical over 7 bases. The CDR3 runs to 15 residues. CDR1 MGHRA and CDR2 YSYEKL come from the germline V gene. The V segment lost 1 base and the J segment 2 bases; nucleotides outside the gene matches: 3. The CDR3 reads CASSQASGVTDTQYF. CDR3 sequence (DNA): TGCGCCAGCAGCCAAGCTAGCGGTGTCACAGATACGCAGTATTTT.

The CDR3 DNA is TGTGCCAGCAGCCAACCGGCTGGGGCGAGCAATTCACCCCTCCACTTT. It specifies CASSQPAGASNSPLHF. V is TRBV11-2 and J is TRBJ1-6, with D possibly TRBD1 on 5 matching bases. Trimming pared 5 bases from V and 7 bases from J, leaving 18 bases between. The CDR3 runs to 16 residues. Germline values: CDR1 SGHAT, CDR2 FQNNGV. Combining the CDR3 with reference TRBV11-2 and TRBJ1-6 gives the whole variable domain EAGVAQSPRYKIIEKRQSVAFWCNPISGHATLYWYQQILGQGPKLLIQFQNNGVVDDSQLPKDRFSAERLKGVDSTLKIQPAKLEDSAVYLCASSQPAGASNSPLHFGNGTRLTVT.